This T cell receptor (beta chain) was retrieved from a study of response to subunit inactivated influenza vaccine. The sample holds a few counts of this clonotype. Its target is unknown. General study points: The authors put forward the suggestion that each seasonal influenza vaccination may bring in only a limited number of new T cells.

TCRdb itself ran the RT-PCR reads through MiXCR, one entry per CDR3 protein. The top ten clones hold 5.5% to 8% of a sample with around 760,000 distinct CDR3 sequences, over 11% of them seen once. Germline CDR1 is SGHDT and CDR2 is YYEEEE. CDR3 length equals 17 residues. Trimming pared 4 bases from V and 2 bases from J, leaving 22 bases between. The origin of this receptor is a middle-aged man who received an inactivated influenza vaccine. The sequences come from PBMCs from blood, collected roughly 15 days before vaccination. The chain employs TRBV5-6 and TRBJ2-7, with D possibly called TRBD1 or TRBD2 (5 bases each). CDR3 amino acids: CASSTRTGTRGAYEQYF. CDR3 bases: TGTGCCAGCAGCACCCGGACGGGTACTAGGGGAGCCTACGAGCAGTACTTC.